The clone carrying this T cell receptor beta chain was found many times. This sample is drawn from a study of regulatory T cells in long-lasting Graves disease. At the level of the study: Antithyroid drug exposure in newly diagnosed Graves' patients had lasted under 3 months.

This CDR3 comprises 16 residues. V trimming: 4 bases; J trimming: 6 bases; junction bases outside the gene matches: 6. Germline CDR1 is SGHNT and CDR2 is YENEEA. TCR beta libraries were built with iRepertoire HTBI primers and Arm-PCR of CDR3 regions. One entry per CDR3 protein, called by TCRdb with MiXCR from the multiplex PCR reads. This table has more than 350,000 distinct CDR3 sequences, 15% appearing once. Time point given: newly diagnosed GD, antithyroid drugs for less than 3 months. Following extraction of RNA from PBMCs, that RNA was used to make the TCR library. Separately, the same data were catalogued under a study of T cells in Graves' hyperthyroidism and ophthalmopathy. This second study notes: Thyroid ultrasound and orbital computed tomography, with clinical symptoms and serum thyroxine and TRAb, informed diagnoses.

The rearrangement joins TRBV11-3 to TRBJ1-6; 10 nucleotides agree with TRBD1. Sequenced material: peripheral blood mononuclear cells (PBMCs), taken at new diagnosis, from a patient treated with antithyroid drugs. This TCR came from a woman in her 30s with Graves disease. DNA of the CDR3: TGTGCCAGCAGCTCCCGGGACAGGGGTCCTAATTCACCCCTCCACTTT. It encodes CASSSRDRGPNSPLHF. The full variable domain, in which reference TRBV11-3 and TRBJ1-6 provide the parts outside the CDR3, is EAGVVQSPRYKIIEKKQPVAFWCNPISGHNTLYWYLQNLGQGPELLIRYENEEAVDDSQLPKDRFSAERLKGVDSTLKIQPAELGDSAVYLCASSSRDRGPNSPLHFGNGTRLTVT.